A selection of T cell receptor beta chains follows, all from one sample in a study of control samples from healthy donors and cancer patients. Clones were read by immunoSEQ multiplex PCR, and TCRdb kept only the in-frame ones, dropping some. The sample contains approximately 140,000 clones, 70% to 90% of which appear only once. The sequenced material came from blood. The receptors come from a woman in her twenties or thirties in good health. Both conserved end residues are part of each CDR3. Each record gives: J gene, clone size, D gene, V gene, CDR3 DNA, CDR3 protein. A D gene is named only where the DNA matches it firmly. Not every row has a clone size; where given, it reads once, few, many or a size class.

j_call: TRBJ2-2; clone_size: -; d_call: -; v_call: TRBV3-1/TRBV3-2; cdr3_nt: TGTGCCAGCAGCCAGCGAAGTGGCACCGGGGAGCTGTTTTTT; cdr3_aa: CASSQRSGTGELFF
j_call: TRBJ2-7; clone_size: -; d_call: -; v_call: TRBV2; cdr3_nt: TGTGCCAGCAGTGGAGGCCTCTCCCTCGGCGAGCAGTACTTC; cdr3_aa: CASSGGLSLGEQYF
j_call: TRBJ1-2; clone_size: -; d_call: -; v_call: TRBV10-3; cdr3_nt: TGTGCCATCAGCCAGGGACGGAGCATTGAGAACTTC; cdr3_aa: CAISQGRSIENF
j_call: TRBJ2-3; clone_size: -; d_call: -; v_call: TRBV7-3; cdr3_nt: TGTGCCAGCAGCCCGGGAAGGGGCCGGGGCACAGATACGCAGTATTTT; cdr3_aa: CASSPGRGRGTDTQYF
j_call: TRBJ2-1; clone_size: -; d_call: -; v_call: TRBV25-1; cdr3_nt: TGTGCCAGCAGTGAACGGGCGGTCGAAGGCTACAATGAGCAGTTCTTC; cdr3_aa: CASSERAVEGYNEQFF
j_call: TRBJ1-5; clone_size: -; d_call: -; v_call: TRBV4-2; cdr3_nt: TGTGCCAGCAGCCAAGATCGGGGGGATCAGCCCCAGCATTTT; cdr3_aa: CASSQDRGDQPQHF
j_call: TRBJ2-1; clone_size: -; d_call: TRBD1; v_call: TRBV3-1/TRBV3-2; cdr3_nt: TGTGCCAGCAGCCAACTTATCAGGGGGAATGAGCAGTTCTTC; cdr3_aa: CASSQLIRGNEQFF
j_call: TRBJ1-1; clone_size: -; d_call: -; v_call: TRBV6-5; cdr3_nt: TGTGCCAGCAGTTGGATAAGGGGCAAGGGCACTGAAGCTTTCTTT; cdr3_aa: CASSWIRGKGTEAFF
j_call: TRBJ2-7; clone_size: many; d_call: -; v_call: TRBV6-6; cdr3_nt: TGTGCCAGCAGGGAGGGGACAGCGTCCTACGAGCAGTACTTC; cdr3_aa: CASREGTASYEQYF
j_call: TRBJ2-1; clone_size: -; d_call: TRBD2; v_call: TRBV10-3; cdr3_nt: TGTGCCATCAGCTCAATAGCGGGACTGGGCGATGAGCAGTTCTTC; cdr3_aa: CAISSIAGLGDEQFF
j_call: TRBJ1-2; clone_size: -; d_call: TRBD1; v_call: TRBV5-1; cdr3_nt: TGCGCCAGCAGCTTAACAGGGGGGCCCAACTATGGCTACACCTTC; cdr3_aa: CASSLTGGPNYGYTF
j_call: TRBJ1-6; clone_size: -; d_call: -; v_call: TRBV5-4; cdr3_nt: TGTGCCAGCAGCTTGGATCGTACAACTCTCCACTTT; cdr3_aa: CASSLDRTTLHF
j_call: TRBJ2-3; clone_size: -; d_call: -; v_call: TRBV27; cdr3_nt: TGTGCCAGCCGAGACGGACTTTACACAGATACGCAGTATTTT; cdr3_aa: CASRDGLYTDTQYF
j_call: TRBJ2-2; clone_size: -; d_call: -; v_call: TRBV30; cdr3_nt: TGTGCCTGGACTCTCGACCTGATCACCGGGGAGCTGTTTTTT; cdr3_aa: CAWTLDLITGELFF
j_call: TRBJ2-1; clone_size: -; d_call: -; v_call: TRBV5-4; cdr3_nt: TGTGCCAGCAGCCCGGTCTCAGCGAATGAGCAGTTCTTC; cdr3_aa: CASSPVSANEQFF
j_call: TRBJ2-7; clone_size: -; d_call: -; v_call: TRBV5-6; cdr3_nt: TGTGCCAGCAGCTTAAACCCGGGACACTCCCTTGGGGAGCAGTACTTC; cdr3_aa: CASSLNPGHSLGEQYF
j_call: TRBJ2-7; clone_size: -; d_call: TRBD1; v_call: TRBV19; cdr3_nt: TGTGCCAGTAGACCTCAGGGGGCTAGCTCCTACGAGCAGTACTTC; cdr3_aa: CASRPQGASSYEQYF
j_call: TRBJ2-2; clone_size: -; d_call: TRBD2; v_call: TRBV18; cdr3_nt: TGTGCCAGCTCACGGGCCCCGGCCGGGACTAGGTTGGCCGGGGAGCTGTTTTTT; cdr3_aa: CASSRAPAGTRLAGELFF
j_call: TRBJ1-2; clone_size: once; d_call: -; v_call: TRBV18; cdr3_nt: TGTGCCAGCTCACTACCTGGTTCCGCAGGGGCAGGCTATGGCTACACCTTC; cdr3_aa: CASSLPGSAGAGYGYTF
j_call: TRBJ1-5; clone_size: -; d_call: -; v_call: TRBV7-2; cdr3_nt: TGTGCCAGCAGCCCAACAAGGGGTCAGCCCCAGCATTTT; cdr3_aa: CASSPTRGQPQHF
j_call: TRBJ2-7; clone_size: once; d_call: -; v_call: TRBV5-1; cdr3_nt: TGCGCCAGCAGCTTGGATGAGACGCGAAAAACCTACGAGCAGTACTTC; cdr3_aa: CASSLDETRKTYEQYF
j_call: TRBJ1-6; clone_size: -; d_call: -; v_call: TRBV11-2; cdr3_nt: TGTGCCAGCAGCTTAGCCGGGGTCGGGGGTTCACCCCTCCACTTT; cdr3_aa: CASSLAGVGGSPLHF
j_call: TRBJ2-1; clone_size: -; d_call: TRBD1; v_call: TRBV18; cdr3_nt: TGTGCCAGCTCACGCGGGACAGGGGTCTACAATGAGCAGTTCTTC; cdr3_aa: CASSRGTGVYNEQFF
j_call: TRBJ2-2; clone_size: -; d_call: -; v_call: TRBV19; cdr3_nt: TGTGCCAGTAGTAGGGAAGTAGACACCGGGGAGCTGTTTTTT; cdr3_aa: CASSREVDTGELFF
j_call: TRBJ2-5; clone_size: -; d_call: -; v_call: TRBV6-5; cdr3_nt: TGTGCCAGTAAGGCGTGGGAGACCCAGTACTTC; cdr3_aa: CASKAWETQYF
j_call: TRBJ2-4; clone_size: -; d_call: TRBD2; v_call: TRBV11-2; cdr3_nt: TGTGCCAGCAGCCCCCAGGGGACTAGCGGGGGGAAGGCCAAAAACATTCAGTACTTC; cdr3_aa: CASSPQGTSGGKAKNIQYF